This T cell receptor beta chain derives from a study of T cells in localized non-small cell lung cancer. Study outcomes and limitations: Analysis by sequencing included only one tumor region, so heterogeneity remains possible. Appearance in adjacent lung was seen for a median about 58 of the top 100 tumor clones.

Germline CDR1 SGHTA, CDR2 FQGTGA. This CDR3 spans 15 amino acids. With 3 bases removed from V and 6 bases from J, the gap between germline ends came to 14 bases. Measured with immunoSEQ multiplex PCR; TCRdb has only the in-frame clones, and not every one. The table lists approximately 49,000 clones, roughly 80% of them singletons. Comment on this clone: What it recognizes is unknown.

Sample: peripheral blood, taken before any cancer treatment. This TCR derives from a man aged 35 to 69 with stage I squamous cell lung carcinoma. The V call is TRBV7-3, the J call TRBJ1-4; D is undetermined. The CDR3 nucleotides read TGTGCCAGCAGCTTCAACGGGAGGAGTGATGAAAAACTGTTTTTT. Its protein product is CASSFNGRSDEKLFF. The variable domain in full, with the rest retrieved from reference TRBV7-3 and TRBJ1-4, is GAGVSQTPSNKVTEKGKYVELRCDPISGHTALYWYRQSLGQGPEFLIYFQGTGAADDSGLPNDRFFAVRPEGSVSTLKIQRTERGDSAVYLCASSFNGRSDEKLFFGSGTQLSVL.